This T cell receptor (beta chain) was observed in a study of shared clonotypes between healthy human individuals. V was clipped by 0 bases and J by 0 bases, with 21 bases between them. Germline lookup yields CDR1 WSHSY and CDR2 SAAADI. This CDR3 spans 20 amino acids. CD45RO-negative cells were positively selected for CCR7, leaving out terminally differentiated effector memory CD45RA+ cells. A deep-level run was used for the assay. Sequencing used immunoSEQ multiplex PCR; TCRdb keeps in-frame clones, though not all of them. The table includes about 1,900,000 clones, about 95% detected once. This chain links TRBV10-2 with TRBJ2-4; D may be TRBD1 (5 bases). Source material: naive CD8+ T cells sorted from blood. The TCR originated in a young man in good health. In DNA, the CDR3 is TGCGCCAGCAGTGAGTCGGCAGGGATGCAGGTATCGCTAGCCAAAAACATTCAGTACTTC. Its protein product is CASSESAGMQVSLAKNIQYF.